This T cell receptor beta chain is drawn from a study of blood T cell repertoires in COVID-19. Across the whole study: Researchers got acute and convalescent COVID-19 samples from the United States, Italy and Spain. PBMCs, B-cell-depleted T cells, or T cells were the source of the cDNA or gDNA that made up the material.

Between the trimmed V and J ends, which lost 0 bases and 9 bases, there was a span of 15 bases. The length of the CDR3 is 15 residues. Germline V lookup: CDR1 LGHDT, CDR2 YNNKEL (reference sequence). Authors' analysis steps: Amplification from reference gene primers served as the basis for estimated nucleated cell counts. Libraries were prepared by immunoSEQ multiplex PCR; TCRdb keeps only in-frame clonotypes and omits some of them. V, J and clone size reflect that table, while D and trimming were determined from the DNA. The table shows about 200,000 clones, with about nine tenths occurring only once.

The sequence was collected from a man aged 55 to 70 who had recovered from COVID-19. The gene calls are TRBV3-1 (or the pseudogene TRBV3-2) and TRBJ2-1, with a possible D match to TRBD2 (5 bases). Sequenced input: peripheral blood. The CDR3 protein is CASSQEFRGSGEQFF. CDR3 coding DNA: TGTGCCAGCAGCCAAGAATTTCGAGGGAGTGGTGAGCAGTTCTTC.